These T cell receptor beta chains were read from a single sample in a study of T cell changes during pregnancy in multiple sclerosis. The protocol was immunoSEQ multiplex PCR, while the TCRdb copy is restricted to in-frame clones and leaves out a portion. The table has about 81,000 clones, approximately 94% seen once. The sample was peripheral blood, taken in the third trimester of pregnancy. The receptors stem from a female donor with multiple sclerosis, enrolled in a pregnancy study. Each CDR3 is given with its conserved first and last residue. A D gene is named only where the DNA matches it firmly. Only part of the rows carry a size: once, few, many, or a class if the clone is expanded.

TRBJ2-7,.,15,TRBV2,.,TGTGCCAGCCTGGGGGCAGGGAGAGAGTTAAACGAGCAGTACTTC,CASLGAGRELNEQYF
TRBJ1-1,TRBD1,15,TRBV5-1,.,TGCGCCAGCAGCCTTACGGGACAGATGAACACTGAAGCTTTCTTT,CASSLTGQMNTEAFF
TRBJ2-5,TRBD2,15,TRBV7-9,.,TGTGCCAGCAGCTTAGGTACTAGCGGGGGAGAGACCCAGTACTTC,CASSLGTSGGETQYF
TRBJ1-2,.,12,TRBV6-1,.,TGTGCCTCGGATGGACAGTTATATGGCTACACCTTC,CASDGQLYGYTF
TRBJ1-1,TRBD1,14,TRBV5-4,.,TGTGCCAGCAGAAGAGACAGGGGTGACACTGAAGCTTTCTTT,CASRRDRGDTEAFF
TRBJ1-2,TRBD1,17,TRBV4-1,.,TGCGCCAGCAGCCAAGTCGGGACAGGCTTGGTCCAGTATGGCTACACCTTC,CASSQVGTGLVQYGYTF
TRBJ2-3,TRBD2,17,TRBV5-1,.,TGCGCCAGCAGCTTGCAGAAGACTAGCCCTAGCACAGATACGCAGTATTTT,CASSLQKTSPSTDTQYF
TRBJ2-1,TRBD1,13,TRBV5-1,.,TGCGCCAGCACACCGACAGGGTTGGATGAGCAGTTCTTC,CASTPTGLDEQFF
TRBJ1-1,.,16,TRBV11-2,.,TGTGCCAGCACCTCCTTGACCGGGTCGGGGAACACTGAAGCTTTCTTT,CASTSLTGSGNTEAFF
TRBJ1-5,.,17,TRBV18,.,TGTGCCAGCTCACCGAAGGACTTCGAGGGAAGCAATCAGCCCCAGCATTTT,CASSPKDFEGSNQPQHF
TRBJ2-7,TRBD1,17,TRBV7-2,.,TGTGCCAGCAGCTGGAAGGTACCCGGGACAGGGCGGTACGAGCAGTACTTC,CASSWKVPGTGRYEQYF
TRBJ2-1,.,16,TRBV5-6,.,TGTGCCAGCAGCTTGGCCGGCGGGGGCCTTGTCGGTGAGCAGTTCTTC,CASSLAGGGLVGEQFF
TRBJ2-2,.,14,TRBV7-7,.,TGTGCTAGCAGCTTAGCGCGAGGGACCGGGGAGCTGTTTTTT,CASSLARGTGELFF
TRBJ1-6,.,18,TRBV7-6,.,TGTGCCAGCAGCTTAGCGCCCCCCTACAGGGACCGTAATTCACCCCTCCACTTT,CASSLAPPYRDRNSPLHF
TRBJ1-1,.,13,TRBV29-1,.,TGCAGCGTTGAAGAGGGGGCTAACACTGAAGCTTTCTTT,CSVEEGANTEAFF
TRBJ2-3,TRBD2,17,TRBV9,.,TGTGCCAGCAGCGTGGCCGGGACTAGCACACCCACAGATACGCAGTATTTT,CASSVAGTSTPTDTQYF
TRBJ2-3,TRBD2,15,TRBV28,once,TGTGCCAGCAGGGATGGCCGGGGGGGCACAGATACGCAGTATTTT,CASRDGRGGTDTQYF
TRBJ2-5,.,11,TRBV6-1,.,TGTGCCACGCGGCCCTTGGGGACCCAGTACTTC,CATRPLGTQYF
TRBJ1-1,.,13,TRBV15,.,TGTGCCACCAGCAGAGGGGGGGAAATTGAAGCTTTCTTT,CATSRGGEIEAFF
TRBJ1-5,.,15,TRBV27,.,TGTGCCAGCAGTTTATCCGGTGGTGGCAATCAGCCCCAGCATTTT,CASSLSGGGNQPQHF
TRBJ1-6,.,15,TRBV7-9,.,TGTGCCAGCAGAAAAGCAACAGGGTATAATTCACCCCTCCACTTT,CASRKATGYNSPLHF
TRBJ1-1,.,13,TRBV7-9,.,TGTGCCAGCAGCTTTCGGTCCTTCACTGAAGCTTTCTTT,CASSFRSFTEAFF
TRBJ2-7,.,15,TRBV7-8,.,TGTGCCAGCAGCTTGTCGGTGCAGGGAAAAGGCGAGCAGTACTTC,CASSLSVQGKGEQYF
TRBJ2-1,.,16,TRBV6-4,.,TGTGCCAGCAGTGACACTTTAGGGGGGGCGTCGAATGAGCAGTTCTTC,CASSDTLGGASNEQFF
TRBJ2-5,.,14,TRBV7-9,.,TGTGCCAGCAGCTTAGTTGGGGGCCCCGAGACCCAGTACTTC,CASSLVGGPETQYF
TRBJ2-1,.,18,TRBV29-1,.,TGCAGCGTTGAAGCAGGGGCCACTAGCGTTGTTTGGGACAATGAGCAGTTCTTC,CSVEAGATSVVWDNEQFF
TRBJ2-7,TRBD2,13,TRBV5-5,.,TGTGCCAGCATGCAGGGAGGGTCTTACGAGCAGTACTTC,CASMQGGSYEQYF
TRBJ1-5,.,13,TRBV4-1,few,TGCGCCACGGGAGGGACAAGCAATCAGCCCCAGCATTTT,CATGGTSNQPQHF
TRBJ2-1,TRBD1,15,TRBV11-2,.,TGTGCCAGCATCATTTCAACGGACAGGACAGGTGAGCAGTTCTTC,CASIISTDRTGEQFF
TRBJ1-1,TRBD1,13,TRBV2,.,TGTGCCAGCAGTGGTGACAGGGACACTGAAGCTTTCTTT,CASSGDRDTEAFF
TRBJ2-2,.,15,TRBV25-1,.,TGTGCCAGCGGGAGGTACAGCGCGAACACCGGGGAGCTGTTTTTT,CASGRYSANTGELFF
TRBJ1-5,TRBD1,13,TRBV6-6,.,TGTGCCAGCAACCCAAAGGGGGCTCAGCCCCAGCATTTT,CASNPKGAQPQHF
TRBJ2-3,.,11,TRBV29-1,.,TGCAGCGTTGCGGTCTCAGATACGCAGTATTTT,CSVAVSDTQYF
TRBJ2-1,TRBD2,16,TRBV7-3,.,TGTGCCAGCAGCGAGTACGGGACTAGCGGTTACAATGAGCAGTTCTTC,CASSEYGTSGYNEQFF
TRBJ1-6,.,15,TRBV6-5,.,TGTGCCAGCCGCCAGCGGGAGGCGGTTAATTCACCCCTCCACTTT,CASRQREAVNSPLHF
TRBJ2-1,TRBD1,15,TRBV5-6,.,TGTGCCAGCAGCTTAGCAGGACAGGGTTACAATGAGCAGTTCTTC,CASSLAGQGYNEQFF
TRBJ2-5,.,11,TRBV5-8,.,TGTGCCAGCAGCCAGGGAGAGACCCAGTACTTC,CASSQGETQYF
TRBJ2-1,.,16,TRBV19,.,TGTGCCAGTAGTCGGCGTGAGGCGGGGCGCTCCAATGAGCAGTTCTTC,CASSRREAGRSNEQFF
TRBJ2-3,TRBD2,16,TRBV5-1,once,TGCGCCAGCAGCTTGGAGGCGGGGGGCCTTACAGATACGCAGTATTTT,CASSLEAGGLTDTQYF
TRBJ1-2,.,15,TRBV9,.,TGTGCCAGCAGTATAGACAGTGCCCCTTTCTATGGCTACACCTTC,CASSIDSAPFYGYTF
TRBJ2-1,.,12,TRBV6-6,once,TGTGCCAGCAGTTACGGAGGCAATGAGCAGTTCTTC,CASSYGGNEQFF
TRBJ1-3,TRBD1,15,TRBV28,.,TGTGCCAGCAGCCCCAGGGGGAAGGGGGGAAACACCATATATTTT,CASSPRGKGGNTIYF
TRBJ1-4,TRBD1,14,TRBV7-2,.,TGTGCCAGCAGCTTCCAGGGGGCGGGTGAAAAACTGTTTTTT,CASSFQGAGEKLFF
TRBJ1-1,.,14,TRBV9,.,TGTGCCAGCAGCGTAGTTGGGACTTACACTGAAGCTTTCTTT,CASSVVGTYTEAFF
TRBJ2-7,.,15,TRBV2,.,TGTGCCAGCAGGACCGGGCCGGGAGTGTCCTACGAGCAGTACTTC,CASRTGPGVSYEQYF
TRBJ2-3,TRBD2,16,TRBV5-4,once,TGTGCCAGCGTGAGAACCGGGACTAGCGGATCAGATACGCAGTATTTT,CASVRTGTSGSDTQYF
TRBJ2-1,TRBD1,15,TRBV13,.,TGTGCCAGCAGCTCCGGACAGGGGGCAGGCAATGAGCAGTTCTTC,CASSSGQGAGNEQFF
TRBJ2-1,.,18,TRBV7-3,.,TGTGCCAGCAGCTTAAAGTTTTCGGGGGTTACAGGAAAGAATGAGCAGTTCTTC,CASSLKFSGVTGKNEQFF
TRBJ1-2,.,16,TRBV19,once,TGTGCCAGTGGGTTGCCAGGGGCCACCCCTCGATATGGCTACACCTTC,CASGLPGATPRYGYTF